The 29 T cell receptor beta chains listed next were all sequenced from one sample in a study of identical twins. TCRdb ran MiXCR on the 5' RACE reads and lists one entry per CDR3 protein. This table holds around 1.7 million distinct CDR3 sequences, more than 30% found once. Input material: cord blood. These receptors were taken from a newborn girl in good health.

The chain combines TRBV6-5 with TRBJ1-3, with a possible D match to TRBD1 (6 bases). Deletions cut 4 bases from V and 0 bases from J, with 19 bases between. This CDR3 comprises 18 residues. CDR1 and CDR2 (germline): MNHEY, SVGAGI. This chain's CDR3 is CASSSWGGQSGSGNTIYF. DNA for the CDR3: TGTGCCAGCAGTTCTTGGGGCGGACAGTCCGGCTCTGGAAACACCATATATTTT.

DNA for the CDR3: TGTGCCAGCAGCCATCTCTGGACACAGGCTTCCTACGAGCAGTACTTC. It is translated as CASSHLWTQASYEQYF. V gene TRBV14 combines with J gene TRBJ2-5; tentative D call: TRBD1 (5 bases). The closer fit of TRBJ2-7 to the DNA end suggests the J call may be wrong. This CDR3 has 16 residues. Germline-derived CDR1 and CDR2 are SGHDN and FVKESK.

The chain recombines TRBV11-2 with TRBJ2-1; a possible D gene is TRBD2 (5 bases). Germline-derived CDR1 and CDR2 are SGHAT and FQNNGV. V was pared by 1 base and J by 6 bases, with 13 bases between. The CDR3 covers 15 residues. In nucleotides, the CDR3 is TGTGCCAGCAGCTTAGGGCTCAGTAGCGTCAATGAGCAGTTCTTC. This translates into CASSLGLSSVNEQFF.

This clonotype was seen ten or more times. This sequence joins TRBV12-3 or TRBV12-4 and TRBJ1-2; possible D gene TRBD1, 5 bases. This CDR3 is built from 14 residues. The ends were cut back, 3 bases at V and 2 bases at J, with 10 bases in the middle. The CDR3 DNA sequence: TGTGCCAGCAGTTTCGGAGGGGTGAACTATGGCTACACCTTC. Its translation: CASSFGGVNYGYTF.

The rearrangement links TRBV5-1 to TRBJ1-1; D uncertain. Germline assignment: CDR1 SGHRS and CDR2 YFSETQ. Trimming shortened V by 4 bases and J by 0 bases, and 16 bases separated the two germline ends. The CDR3 has 16 residues. In DNA, the CDR3 is TGCGCCAGCAGCCGCGGATTAGAGATCATGAACACTGAAGCTTTCTTT. Its protein product is CASSRGLEIMNTEAFF.

This clonotype appeared a single time. The chain uses TRBV20-1 and TRBJ1-1, with D tentatively TRBD1 (6 bases). Deletions cut 6 bases from V and 5 bases from J, with 25 bases between. Looked up from germline, CDR1 is DFQATT and CDR2 is SNEGSKA (reference sequence). The CDR3 consists of 16 residues. CDR3 nucleotides: TGCAGTGCCCTGGGGTGGCGGGGGGCGCAAGGGACTGAAGCTTTCTTT. Translating gives CSALGWRGAQGTEAFF.

This clonotype was picked up many times. The CDR3 DNA follows: TGTGCCAGCAGTTTAGAGGGGAACTACAATGAGCAGTTCTTC. It yields the protein CASSLEGNYNEQFF. The chain carries TRBV27 and TRBJ2-1; D might be TRBD1 or TRBD2, each matching 5 bases. Per the germline V gene, CDR1 is MNHEY and CDR2 is SMNVEV (reference sequence). V was shortened by 2 bases and J by 3 bases, with 8 bases between the two germline ends. The CDR3 sequence is 14 residues long.

The chain has TRBV29-1 and TRBJ2-5, with D uncertain. Between the trimmed V and J ends, which lost 6 bases and 1 base, there was a span of 12 bases. Germline values: CDR1 SQVTM, CDR2 ANQGSEA. There are 13 residues in the CDR3. The CDR3 loop is CSVPTPTQETQYF. The DNA for the CDR3 is TGCAGCGTGCCGACTCCAACCCAAGAGACCCAGTACTTC. The full variable domain, with the rest looked up from reference TRBV29-1 and TRBJ2-5, is SAVISQKPSRDICQRGTSLTIQCQVDSQVTMMFWYRQQPGQSLTLIATANQGSEATYESGFVIDKFPISRPNLTFSTLTVSNMSPEDSSIYLCSVPTPTQETQYFGPGTRLLVL.

This clonotype was detected many times. The V gene is TRBV28, the J gene TRBJ2-7; 7 positions match TRBD2. Unmatched junction bases numbered 4, after V lost 2 bases and J lost 0 bases. The CDR3 covers 15 residues. Per the germline V gene, CDR1 is MDHEN and CDR2 is SYDVKM. Written as DNA, the CDR3 is TGTGCCAGCAGTTTAATCCAGCGGGGCTCCTACGAGCAGTACTTC. As protein: CASSLIQRGSYEQYF.

This clonotype was recorded many times. J is TRBJ2-7 and V is TRBV10-3; 7 bases agree with TRBD1. The CDR3 spans 15 residues. V lost 4 bases, J lost 0 bases, and 6 bases stayed unmatched. CDR1 is ENHRY and CDR2 is SYGVKD in the germline V gene. In DNA form, the CDR3 reads TGTGCCATCAGTGGTTTGACAGGGCCCTCCTACGAGCAGTACTTC. This translates into CAISGLTGPSYEQYF.

This clonotype was detected only a few times. The chain uses TRBV6-5 and TRBJ2-1; a possible D gene is TRBD1 (5 bases). V was shortened by 11 bases and J by 4 bases, with 18 bases between the two germline ends. The CDR3 has 14 residues. Germline V gene sequence: CDR1 MNHEY, CDR2 SVGAGI. The DNA of the CDR3 is TGTGCCGCCGGAGAGACAGACCTTTACAATGAGCAGTTCTTC. This sequence encodes CAAGETDLYNEQFF.

The genes are TRBV11-2 and TRBJ2-7; unclear D gene. The CDR3 length is 13 residues. Germline-derived CDR1 and CDR2 are SGHAT and FQNNGV. Trimming took off 1 base at V and 7 bases at J, with 11 bases between the two ends. The CDR3 spells CASSLVPLNEQYF. The CDR3 DNA is TGTGCCAGCAGCTTAGTTCCCCTCAATGAGCAGTACTTC.

For this clonotype: Sequence at one end of the junction differs from germline and may be a read error. The CDR3 region has the DNA TGCGCCAGCAGGAGAGGGGTGGCCACTCAAGCTTTCTTT. Translation: CASRRGVATQAFF. The V gene is TRBV5-1, the J gene TRBJ1-1; D may be TRBD1 (5 bases). The CDR3 is made up of 13 amino acids. Germline CDR1 and CDR2: SGHRS and YFSETQ.

The chain recombines TRBV29-1 with TRBJ2-7, with D perhaps TRBD1 (5 bases). The germline CDR1 and CDR2 sequences are SQVTM and ANQGSEA. This CDR3 has 14 residues. Trimming pared 0 bases from V and 3 bases from J, leaving 12 bases between. CDR3 in amino acids: CSVEDRQGYYEQYF. The CDR3, as DNA: TGCAGCGTTGAAGATCGGCAGGGATACTACGAGCAGTACTTC.

Only a few counts were recorded for this clonotype. The DNA of the CDR3 is TGCAGTGCTAGAGGGAGCGGGAGAGCCAATGAGCAGTTCTTC. Amino acid sequence: CSARGSGRANEQFF. The chain joins TRBV20-1 to TRBJ2-1; 8 bases align to TRBD2. J gave up 6 bases and V 1 base, and 5 bases lay outside the gene matches. The CDR3 spans 14 residues. Per the germline V gene, CDR1 is DFQATT and CDR2 is SNEGSKA (reference sequence).

This clonotype was seen a handful of times. The rearrangement joins TRBV11-2 to TRBJ2-2; D is unresolved. The CDR3 contains 14 residues. Germline V gene lookup returns CDR1 SGHAT and CDR2 FQNNGV. Trimming pared 6 bases from V and 0 bases from J, leaving 8 bases between. CDR3 amino acids: CASRKGSNTGELFF. The CDR3 DNA reads as TGTGCCAGCAGGAAAGGGTCGAACACCGGGGAGCTGTTTTTT.

This sequence joins TRBV28 and TRBJ1-2; no definite D call. Trimming stripped 8 bases from V and 1 base from J, with 11 bases between. The CDR3 consists of 13 residues. Germline assignment: CDR1 MDHEN and CDR2 SYDVKM. For the CDR3, the DNA is TGTGCCAGCGTTGGGGTGTTTAACTATGGCTACACCTTC. It yields the protein CASVGVFNYGYTF.

This chain links TRBV14 with TRBJ2-3, with a tentative D call TRBD1 (6 bases). This CDR3 is built from 15 residues. The V end was cut by 4 bases, the J end by 0 bases, with 11 bases between. Germline V gene data show CDR1 as SGHDN and CDR2 as FVKESK. The CDR3 reads CASSLWTVSTDTQYF. DNA of the CDR3: TGTGCCAGCAGCCTCTGGACAGTTAGCACAGATACGCAGTATTTT.

The chain combines TRBV29-1 with TRBJ2-4; 10 bases are shared with TRBD1. V shed 4 bases and J 13 bases; nucleotides not matched to a gene: 7. This CDR3 has 12 amino acids. The germline V gene has CDR1 SQVTM and CDR2 ANQGSEA. This CDR3 is CSVGGQGLGQYF. CDR3 nucleotide sequence: TGCAGCGTTGGGGGACAGGGGCTGGGGCAGTACTTC.

This clonotype occurred a few times. The rearrangement uses TRBV4-2 and TRBJ2-2, with D unresolved. The CDR3 sequence is 15 residues long. Deletions cut 2 bases from V and 0 bases from J, with 7 bases between. CDR1 and CDR2 (germline): LGHNA, YNFKEQ. The CDR3 region is CASSQKPPNTGELFF. The DNA of the CDR3 is TGTGCCAGCAGCCAAAAGCCCCCGAACACCGGGGAGCTGTTTTTT.

This rearrangement joins TRBV28 to TRBJ2-5; 9 bases align to TRBD2. V gave up 7 bases and J gave up 5 bases; unmatched junction bases: 35. This CDR3 spans 23 amino acids. Germline CDR1 MDHEN, CDR2 SYDVKM. In DNA, the CDR3 is TGTGCCAGCACTGCGTTAGAAGCCCGTTCTTCCTCTCGGCGGGAGGGCAAATTGGAGACCCAGTACTTC. As protein: CASTALEARSSSRREGKLETQYF. Supplemented by reference TRBV28 and TRBJ2-5, the full variable domain reads DVKVTQSSRYLVKRTGEKVFLECVQDMDHENMFWYRQDPGLGLRLIYFSYDVKMKEKGDIPEGYSVSREKKERFSLILESASTNQTSMYLCASTALEARSSSRREGKLETQYFGPGTRLLVL.

The chain employs TRBV2 and TRBJ2-5; 8 nucleotides agree with TRBD2. With 3 bases clipped from V and 5 bases from J, the junction kept 8 bases outside the gene matches. The CDR3 runs 15 residues. The germline gives CDR1 SNHLY, CDR2 FYNNEI. CDR3 in amino acids: CASSERLAGRETQYF. CDR3 DNA: TGTGCCAGCAGTGAGCGGCTAGCGGGTCGGGAGACCCAGTACTTC.

Notes on this clonotype: Just one base apart from a much larger clone, this may be a read error. The gene calls are TRBV29-1 and TRBJ1-2; 8 bases fit TRBD1. Looked up from germline, CDR1 is SQVTM and CDR2 is ANQGSEA. V shed 4 bases, J shed 2 bases, and the junction held 6 bases outside the gene matches. The CDR3 runs to 14 residues. CDR3 coding DNA: TGCAGCGTTGCCTTGAGACAGGGGAACTATGGCTACACCTTC. Amino acids: CSVALRQGNYGYTF.

The V and J genes are TRBV11-2 and TRBJ2-1, with 9 bases identical to TRBD1. The V gene end was trimmed by 4 bases and the J gene end by 6 bases; junction bases not matched to a gene: 4. Germline CDR1 SGHAT, CDR2 FQNNGV. The CDR3 extends over 14 amino acids. CDR3 nucleotide sequence: TGTGCCAGCAGCTCAAACAGGGGGCGCAATGAGCAGTTCTTC. Translated, it gives CASSSNRGRNEQFF. Supplemented by reference TRBV11-2 and TRBJ2-1, the full variable domain reads EAGVAQSPRYKIIEKRQSVAFWCNPISGHATLYWYQQILGQGPKLLIQFQNNGVVDDSQLPKDRFSAERLKGVDSTLKIQPAKLEDSAVYLCASSSNRGRNEQFFGPGTRLTVL.

This clonotype was detected a few times. The rearrangement links TRBV20-1 to TRBJ1-2, with TRBD1 matching 7 bases. There are 15 residues in the CDR3. The germline V gene encodes CDR1 DFQATT and CDR2 SNEGSKA (reference sequence). The V and J ends lost 4 bases and 4 bases, in that order; junction bases with no gene match: 12. The CDR3 DNA sequence: TGCAGTGCTATCCTCCCGGACAGGCTTGCCTATGGCTACACCTTC. It yields the protein CSAILPDRLAYGYTF.

This clonotype was picked up a small number of times. The CDR3 here is CASSVPGTGSETQYF. CDR3 in DNA: TGCGCCAGCAGTGTCCCCGGGACAGGGTCAGAGACCCAGTACTTC. The chain joins TRBV10-2 to TRBJ2-5; 9 bases match TRBD1. This CDR3 comprises 15 residues. Losses at the gene ends were 4 bases for V and 4 bases for J; bases not matched to a gene: 7. Germline CDR1 and CDR2: WSHSY and SAAADI.

The sample holds a few counts of this clonotype. J is TRBJ1-5 and V is TRBV4-1; D is unresolved. This CDR3 spans 15 amino acids. V lost 1 base to trimming and J lost 0 bases, with 7 bases between them. Germline CDR1 is MGHRA and CDR2 is YSYEKL. The CDR3 reads CASSQAGYSNQPQHF. Here the CDR3 DNA reads TGCGCCAGCAGCCAAGCGGGGTATAGCAATCAGCCCCAGCATTTT.

The chain has TRBV20-1 and TRBJ1-5; tentatively, D is TRBD1 (5 bases). Trimming cost V 3 bases and J 6 bases, with 9 bases left between them. Germline CDR1 DFQATT, CDR2 SNEGSKA (reference sequence). This CDR3 is built from 12 residues. The CDR3 sequence: CSASGGIQPQHF. CDR3 nucleotides: TGCAGTGCTAGCGGGGGGATTCAGCCCCAGCATTTT.

V gene TRBV5-1 combines with J gene TRBJ1-1; 8 bases align to TRBD1. This CDR3 contains 15 residues. The germline V gene encodes CDR1 SGHRS and CDR2 YFSETQ. With V trimmed by 1 base and J by 3 bases, 5 bases remained unmatched. CDR3 DNA: TGCGCCAGCAGCTTGAGTACAGGGGGAGACACTGAAGCTTTCTTT. This gives the protein CASSLSTGGDTEAFF.